These 2 T cell receptor beta chains were all obtained from the same sample, sequenced in a study of CD8+ T cells in alopecia areata. Following RNA extraction, reverse transcription yielded cDNA that acted as the sequencing template. The table came from immunoSEQ multiplex PCR; TCRdb's copy has only in-frame clones and leaves some out. Here the sample spans 55,000 to 75,000 clones, under 55% being singletons. The specimen was CD8+ T cells sorted from blood, collected at week 0. All receptors come from a human donor with alopecia areata.

The rearrangement uses TRBV29-1 and TRBJ2-3, with D possibly being TRBD2 (6 bases). The germline V gene has CDR1 SQVTM and CDR2 ANQGSEA. Trimming cost V 1 base and J 2 bases, with 16 bases left between them. This CDR3 has 16 amino acids. CDR3 loop: CSVEGASDRYTDTQYF. CDR3 DNA sequence: TGCAGCGTTGAAGGGGCTAGCGACAGATACACAGATACGCAGTATTTT.

The chain uses TRBV7-9 and TRBJ2-5; TRBD2 matches 7 bases. Per the germline V gene, CDR1 is SEHNR and CDR2 is FQNEAQ (reference sequence). CDR3 size: 17 residues. Germline trimming cut 5 bases from V and 1 base from J; bases unmatched to any gene: 13. The CDR3 DNA is TGTGCCAGCAGCCCTCGTCGGGCGGGAGCCCTCCAAGAGACCCAGTACTTC. Its protein is CASSPRRAGALQETQYF.